This T cell receptor beta chain came from a study of T cell repertoires in cytomegalovirus infection. At the level of the study: Well-studied HLA-B-restricted CMV epitopes were used in the study alongside recently identified HLA-C-restricted ones. The public TCR beta signatures pointed to both CMV infection and matching HLA type. General study results and limits: The ex vivo response showed dominance by HLA-C-restricted CMV-specific TCR beta clonotypes.

TCRdb itself ran the reads through MiXCR, one entry per CDR3 protein. The sample lists approximately 300,000 distinct CDR3 sequences, almost 30% seen once, with 20% in the top ten. This clonotype has a handful of counts. Its target is not known. V lost 5 bases to trimming and J lost 9 bases; unmatched junction nucleotides: 8. The CDR3 consists of 13 residues. Germline CDR1 SGHVS, CDR2 FQNEAQ. The gene calls are TRBV7-8 and TRBJ1-2, with 8 positions matching TRBD1. The receptor was isolated from a human donor in good health (CMV status not recorded). Some clones in this sample may be carry-over from other donors' samples. Source: cultured PBMCs, taken from culture after CMV antigen stimulation. CDR3 residues: CASSLGQVDSYTF. In DNA form, the CDR3 reads TGTGCCAGCAGCCTGGGACAGGTTGATAGCTACACCTTC.